The 20 T cell receptor beta chains below all came from one sample that was sequenced in a study of siplizumab effects on memory and regulatory T cells (dated by TCRdb to the late 2010s). The library was produced with the immunoSEQ multiplex PCR assay. Drawn from immuneACCESS, this table holds only the in-frame rearrangements with V and J called that TCRdb kept. Clones are partly lost; checked studies trace under half to an unresolved V gene and leave the rest unexplained. This sample lists over 100,000 clones; about 90% were detected once. About 0.75% of the sample goes to the ten largest clones. What was sequenced was Tregs sorted from blood. These receptors were obtained from a human donor in good health.

The CDR3 is CASRDRGVTGELFF. The DNA of the CDR3 is TGCGCCAGCAGGGACAGGGGTGTCACCGGGGAGCTGTTTTTT. The chain joins TRBV5-1 to TRBJ2-2; 9 nucleotides agree with TRBD1. The CDR3 is made up of 14 amino acids. The germline V gene encodes CDR1 SGHRS and CDR2 YFSETQ. The V segment lost 5 bases and the J segment 4 bases; nucleotides outside the gene matches: 3.

This clone was detected once. The chain carries TRBV7-9 and TRBJ1-1, with D unresolved. The CDR3 consists of 14 residues. Trimming left V 3 bases short and J 0 bases short, with 8 bases between. Germline assignment: CDR1 SEHNR and CDR2 FQNEAQ (reference sequence). CDR3 region: CASSFSPLNTEAFF. The CDR3 nucleotides are TGTGCCAGCAGCTTTTCGCCGTTGAACACTGAAGCTTTCTTT.

This rearrangement joins TRBV29-1 to TRBJ2-7; D gene unclear. The CDR3 spans 11 residues. Germline loops: CDR1 SQVTM, CDR2 ANQGSEA. Trimming left V 5 bases short and J 7 bases short, with 12 bases between. CDR3 bases: TGCAGCGTTCATTTCGTTAATGAGCAGTACTTC. Its translation: CSVHFVNEQYF.

By proportion, this clone is medium-sized. The V and J genes are TRBV30 and TRBJ1-4; 11 nucleotides align to TRBD1. The germline V gene encodes CDR1 GTSNPN and CDR2 SVGIG (reference sequence). The trim removed 2 bases at V and 4 bases at J, leaving 6 bases unmatched. This CDR3 has 16 residues. The CDR3 is CAWSLGQGAYNEKLFF. DNA of the CDR3: TGTGCCTGGAGTCTAGGACAGGGGGCATATAATGAAAAACTGTTTTTT.

The CDR3 reads CASASIGGSHNEQFF. The CDR3 coding sequence is TGTGCCAGCGCCTCGATAGGCGGTTCCCACAATGAGCAGTTCTTC. J is TRBJ2-1 and V is TRBV7-3; no clear D gene. The CDR3 extends over 15 amino acids. Germline values: CDR1 SGHTA, CDR2 FQGTGA. Trimming took 8 bases from V and 5 from J, leaving 19 bases between them. Together with reference TRBV7-3 and TRBJ2-1, the CDR3 gives the full variable domain: GAGVSQTPSNKVTEKGKYVELRCDPISGHTALYWYRQSLGQGPEFLIYFQGTGAADDSGLPNDRFFAVRPEGSVSTLKIQRTERGDSAVYLCASASIGGSHNEQFFGPGTRLTVL.

This chain joins TRBV4-1 and TRBJ2-4; 7 nucleotides line up with TRBD1. After removal of 2 bases from V and 2 bases from J, the junction contained 6 bases not matched to a gene. CDR3 length equals 16 residues. Per germline, CDR1 MGHRA and CDR2 YSYEKL. CDR3 nucleotides: TGCGCCAGCAGCCAACCTCGACAGGGAACCAAAAACATTCAGTACTTC. It codes for CASSQPRQGTKNIQYF.

This clone was counted once. V usage is TRBV11-2 and J usage is TRBJ2-5; no clear D. Per germline, CDR1 SGHAT and CDR2 FQNNGV. Trimming took off 4 bases at V and 7 bases at J, with 10 bases between the two ends. The CDR3 runs 12 residues. CDR3 DNA: TGTGCCAGCAGCTCCAGGCCGGGGACCCAGTACTTC. This gives the protein CASSSRPGTQYF.

The chain has TRBV6-1 and TRBJ2-7; D possibly corresponds to TRBD1 (5 bases). CDR3 length: 12 amino acids. V lost 4 bases and J 5 bases, leaving 9 bases between the germline ends. From germline, CDR1 is MNHNS and CDR2 SASEGT. The CDR3 spells CASSGWGNEQYF. CDR3 nucleotides: TGTGCCAGCAGTGGTTGGGGCAACGAGCAGTACTTC.

By share of the sample, this clone is medium-sized. The chain uses TRBV30 and TRBJ1-1, with a weak D call TRBD1 (5 bases). V was cut by 5 bases and J by 11 bases, with 18 bases left in between. This CDR3 has 12 residues. Germline V lookup: CDR1 GTSNPN, CDR2 SVGIG (reference sequence). The CDR3 sequence is CAWERSTRGAFF. CDR3 coding DNA: TGTGCCTGGGAACGGTCTACCCGGGGGGCTTTCTTT.

The V gene is TRBV5-6, the J gene TRBJ1-1; the D gene is possibly TRBD1 (6 bases). The germline CDR1 and CDR2 sequences are SGHDT and YYEEEE. The CDR3 has 13 amino acids. V shed 2 bases and J shed 6 bases, with 11 bases lying between them. CDR3 in amino acids: CASSLTTGPEAFF. CDR3 coding DNA: TGTGCCAGCAGCTTAACCACAGGGCCTGAAGCTTTCTTT. Based on the CDR3 plus reference TRBV5-6 and TRBJ1-1, the full variable domain is DAGVTQSPTHLIKTRGQQVTLRCSPKSGHDTVSWYQQALGQGPQFIFQYYEEEERQRGNFPDRFSGHQFPNYSSELNVNALLLGDSALYLCASSLTTGPEAFFGQGTRLTVV.

This clone appeared once. V is TRBV6-1 and J is TRBJ1-2; 10 nucleotides align to TRBD1. The CDR3 runs 15 residues. Germline lookup yields CDR1 MNHNS and CDR2 SASEGT. V lost 1 base, J lost 4 bases, and 3 bases stayed unmatched. The CDR3 DNA reads as TGTGCCAGCAGTGAAGGGACAGGGGGGCCCTATGGCTACACCTTC. This gives the protein CASSEGTGGPYGYTF.

This chain uses TRBV7-9 with TRBJ2-1; D remains ambiguous. With 5 bases removed from V and 2 bases from J, the gap between germline ends came to 13 bases. The CDR3 spans 15 residues. Per germline, CDR1 SEHNR and CDR2 FQNEAQ (reference sequence). The CDR3 DNA reads as TGTGCCAGCAGCCCCAGAGACGCCCCCTACAATGAGCAGTTCTTC. Protein product: CASSPRDAPYNEQFF.

V gene TRBV9 combines with J gene TRBJ2-5; possible D gene TRBD2, 6 bases. V gave up 4 bases and J gave up 5 bases, with 18 bases separating them. The CDR3 length is 15 residues. From germline, CDR1 is SGDLS and CDR2 YYNGEE. The CDR3 region is CASSHGTPRGETQYF. The CDR3 DNA reads as TGTGCCAGCAGCCACGGGACTCCGCGAGGGGAGACCCAGTACTTC.

This clone was observed a few times. The CDR3 sequence: CASSPENHNSPLHF. The CDR3 region has the DNA TGCGCCAGCAGTCCCGAGAACCATAATTCACCCCTCCACTTT. This chain joins TRBV10-1 and TRBJ1-6, with unresolved D. With 5 bases removed from V and 5 bases from J, the gap between germline ends came to 10 bases. CDR3 length equals 14 residues. Germline V lookup: CDR1 WNHNN, CDR2 SYGVQD (reference sequence).

V and J are TRBV5-4 and TRBJ1-2; 7 nucleotides align to TRBD1. Trimming cost V 5 bases and J 2 bases; bases outside gene matches: 12. Germline lookup yields CDR1 SGHNT and CDR2 YYREEE (reference sequence). The CDR3 consists of 16 residues. The CDR3 DNA reads TGTGCCAGCAGAGGGGGTGCAGGGGGAGTCAACTATGGCTACACCTTC. This codes for CASRGGAGGVNYGYTF.

The chain has TRBV6-6 and TRBJ1-2; no definite D call. Germline CDR1 and CDR2: MNHNY and SVGAGI (reference sequence). The CDR3 is 11 residues long. Trimming left V 0 bases short and J 13 bases short, with 9 bases between. CDR3 DNA: TGTGCCAGCAGTTACTCGACTTCCAGCACCTTC. Translated: CASSYSTSSTF.

The V call is TRBV18, the J call TRBJ1-1; no clear D gene. Germline V gene lookup returns CDR1 KGHSH and CDR2 LQKENI. The CDR3 spans 14 residues. Trimming shortened V by 1 base and J by 3 bases, and 9 bases separated the two germline ends. CDR3 bases: TGTGCCAGCTCACCACGGGCGGCGGACACTGAAGCTTTCTTT. Translating gives CASSPRAADTEAFF.

The V call is TRBV5-1, the J call TRBJ2-5; 8 nucleotides agree with TRBD1. Germline lookup yields CDR1 SGHRS and CDR2 YFSETQ. V was clipped by 3 bases and J by 5 bases; unmatched bases: 6. This CDR3 spans 14 amino acids. The CDR3 coding sequence is TGCGCCAGCAGCTCCAGGGGGCTGGGGGAGACCCAGTACTTC. It translates to CASSSRGLGETQYF.

This clone was seen a single time. The V call is TRBV7-2, the J call TRBJ2-7; 7 bases line up with TRBD1. The V and J ends lost 1 base and 3 bases, in that order; junction bases with no gene match: 6. The length of the CDR3 is 15 residues. Per germline, CDR1 SGHTA and CDR2 FQGNSA. The CDR3 region has the DNA TGTGCCAGCAGCTTAGGTGGACAGGCGATCTACGAGCAGTACTTC. Residues: CASSLGGQAIYEQYF.

Only one count was recorded for this clone. The rearrangement links TRBV5-1 to TRBJ2-6; D ambiguous. The CDR3 extends over 15 amino acids. Trimming stripped 3 bases from V and 2 bases from J, with 9 bases between. The germline V gene encodes CDR1 SGHRS and CDR2 YFSETQ. CDR3 DNA: TGCGCCAGCAGCTGGTTTACCCCTGGGGCCAACGTCCTGACTTTC. It yields the protein CASSWFTPGANVLTF.